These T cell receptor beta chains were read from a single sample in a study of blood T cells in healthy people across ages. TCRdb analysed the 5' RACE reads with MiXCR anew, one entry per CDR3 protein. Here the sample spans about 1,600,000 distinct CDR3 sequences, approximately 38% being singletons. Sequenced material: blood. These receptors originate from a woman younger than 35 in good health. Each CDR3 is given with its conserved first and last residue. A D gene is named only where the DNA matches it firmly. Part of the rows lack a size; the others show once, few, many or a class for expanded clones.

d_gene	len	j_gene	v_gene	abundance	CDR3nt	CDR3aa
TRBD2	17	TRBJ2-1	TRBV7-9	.	TGTGCCAGCAGCCCTACCGGGACTAGCGGGGGGGTCAATGAGCAGTTCTTC	CASSPTGTSGGVNEQFF
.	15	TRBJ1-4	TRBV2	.	TGTGCCAGCGCGAGGGAGGCGGGCACTAATGAAAAACTGTTTTTT	CASAREAGTNEKLFF
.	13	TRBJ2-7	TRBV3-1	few	TGTGCCAGCAGCCAAGATTTTTCTTCCGAGCAGTACTTC	CASSQDFSSEQYF
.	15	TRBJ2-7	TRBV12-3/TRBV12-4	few	TGTGCCAGCAGGGCACGGTCAAACTCCTACAATGAGCAGTACTTC	CASRARSNSYNEQYF
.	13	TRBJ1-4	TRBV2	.	TGTGCCAGCAATGGCTATATCAATGAAAAACTGTTTTTT	CASNGYINEKLFF
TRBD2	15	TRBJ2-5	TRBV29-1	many	TGCAGCGTTGAAGTCCCCTTGGGAGGGGAAGAGACCCAGTACTTC	CSVEVPLGGEETQYF
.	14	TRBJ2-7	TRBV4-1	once	TGCGCCAGCAGCCAAGGGGGGAATGCGGGCGAGCAGTACTTC	CASSQGGNAGEQYF
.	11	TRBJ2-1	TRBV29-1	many	TGCAGCGTTGGGCAAGGGAGCGAGCAGTTCTTC	CSVGQGSEQFF
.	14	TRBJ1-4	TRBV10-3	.	TGTGCCATCAGTCGGACAGCAACTAATGAAAAACTGTTTTTT	CAISRTATNEKLFF
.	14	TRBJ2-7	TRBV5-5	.	TGTGCCAGCAGCAGGACAAGGTCTAGTTACGAGCAGTACTTC	CASSRTRSSYEQYF
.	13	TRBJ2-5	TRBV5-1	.	TGCGCCAGCAGCGAACCGTACCAAGAGACCCAGTACTTC	CASSEPYQETQYF
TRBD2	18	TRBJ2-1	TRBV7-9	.	TGTGCCAGCAGCTTAGCTGTCCCTAGCGGGAGAGGCTACAATGAGCAGTTCTTC	CASSLAVPSGRGYNEQFF
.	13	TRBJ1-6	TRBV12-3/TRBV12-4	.	TGTGCCAGCAGTCAGCCGGGTGGTTCACCCCTCCACTTT	CASSQPGGSPLHF
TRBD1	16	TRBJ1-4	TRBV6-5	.	TGTGCCAGCAGTCCCGGGACAGGGGCACCTAATGAAAAACTGTTTTTT	CASSPGTGAPNEKLFF
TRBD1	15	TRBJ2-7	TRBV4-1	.	TGCGCCAGCAGCCCCCCGGGACAGAGATCCTACGAGCAGTACTTC	CASSPPGQRSYEQYF
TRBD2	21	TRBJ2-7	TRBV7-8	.	TGTGCCAGCAGCCCCTACCGCCCGGGACTAGCGCATGGGAGCTCCTACAATGAGCAGTACTTC	CASSPYRPGLAHGSSYNEQYF
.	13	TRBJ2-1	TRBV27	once	TGTGCCAGCAGTTTGAGGCGAGAAGAGACCCAGTTCTTC	CASSLRREETQFF
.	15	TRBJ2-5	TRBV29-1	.	TGCAGCGTTGAAGGTAGCGGCTACAGGGACAAGACCCAGTACTTC	CSVEGSGYRDKTQYF
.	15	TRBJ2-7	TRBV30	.	TGTGCCTGGAGATGTCAGCCTCACCTAAATTACGAGCAGTACTTC	CAWRCQPHLNYEQYF
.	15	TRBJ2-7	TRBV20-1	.	TGCAGTGCTGTAAGCGGCGGAAGGGTCTACAATGAGCAGTACTTC	CSAVSGGRVYNEQYF
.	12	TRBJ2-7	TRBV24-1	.	TGTGCCACCATTGGCAGGGTAGGCGAGCAGTACTTC	CATIGRVGEQYF
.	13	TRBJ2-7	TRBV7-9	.	TGTGCCAGCAGCTTTCCAGGCGTCGGCGAGCAGTACTTC	CASSFPGVGEQYF
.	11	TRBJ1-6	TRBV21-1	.	TGTGCCAGCAGCAAATGGACACCCCTCCACTTT	CASSKWTPLHF
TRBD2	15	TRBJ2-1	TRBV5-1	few	TGCGCCAGCAGCTCACTAGCGGGAGGGTTTAATGAGCAGTTCTTC	CASSSLAGGFNEQFF
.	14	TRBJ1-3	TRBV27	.	TGTGCCAGCAGTGTATCAGAGGCTGGAAACACCATATATTTT	CASSVSEAGNTIYF
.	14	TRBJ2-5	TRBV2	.	TGTGCCAGCAGACGTGGGAGTTCCAGAAATGAGCAGTACTTC	CASRRGSSRNEQYF